This T cell receptor (beta chain) was identified in a study of cytomegalovirus exposure and HLA in healthy donors. This CDR3 has 14 residues. The germline CDR1 and CDR2 sequences are SGDLS and YYNGEE. V shed 3 bases and J 5 bases; nucleotides not matched to a gene: 5. 13 Jbeta primers and 60 Vbeta primers were used for the PCR. Data came from immunoSEQ multiplex PCR; TCRdb stores just in-frame clones and leaves some out. Of about 130,000 clones listed, over 60% were seen once; the top ten hold approximately 4.5%. Source material: PBMCs. The sequence was collected from a male donor in good health and CMV-seropositive. The J gene is TRBJ2-1, the V gene TRBV9; 7 bases agree with TRBD2. The CDR3, as DNA: TGTGCCAGCAGCGCCAAGCGGGGTAACAATGAGCAGTTCTTC. Translating gives CASSAKRGNNEQFF.